These T cell receptor beta chains were read from a single sample in a study of blood T cell repertoires in COVID-19. Method: immunoSEQ multiplex PCR; TCRdb's copy keeps in-frame clones and lacks some. The sample carries approximately 500,000 clones, roughly 89% recorded once. The specimen sequenced was peripheral blood. These receptors were collected from a woman aged 50 to 65 with COVID-19, enrolled during active disease. Each CDR3 is given with its conserved first and last residue. A D gene is named only where the DNA matches it firmly. Clone size appears in some rows only: once, few, many, or a class for an expanded clone.

j_call,clone_size,d_call,v_call,cdr3_aa,cdr3_nt
TRBJ2-7,NA,TRBD1,TRBV19,CASSLVPGQSREQYF,TGTGCCAGTAGTCTGGTCCCGGGACAGAGTCGGGAGCAGTACTTC
TRBJ2-6,NA,NA,TRBV7-9,CASSPLLAGANVLTF,TGTGCCAGCAGTCCCCTACTGGCTGGGGCCAACGTCCTGACTTTC
TRBJ2-7,NA,TRBD1,TRBV9,CASSPRTGRASEQYF,TGTGCCAGCAGCCCCCGGACAGGACGGGCGTCCGAGCAGTACTTC
TRBJ2-3,once,TRBD2,TRBV7-9,CASSNRTSGGLLDTQYF,TGTGCCAGCAGCAACCGGACTAGCGGGGGGCTCTTGGATACGCAGTATTTT
TRBJ2-7,NA,NA,TRBV28,CASSQQTGGSSYEQYF,TGTGCCAGCAGCCAACAAACTGGAGGGAGCTCCTACGAGCAGTACTTC
TRBJ1-2,NA,NA,TRBV2,CASSVIEGDGYTF,TGTGCCAGCAGTGTTATCGAGGGCGACGGCTACACCTTC
TRBJ1-1,NA,NA,TRBV2,CASIVQSAVVEAFF,TGTGCCAGCATAGTGCAGAGCGCTGTGGTTGAAGCTTTCTTT
TRBJ1-1,once,NA,TRBV21-1,CASSNGAGFMNTEAFF,TGTGCCAGCAGCAACGGAGCCGGGTTCATGAACACTGAAGCTTTCTTT
TRBJ2-7,few,TRBD2,TRBV5-1,CASSSGTSQTYEQYF,TGCGCCAGCAGCTCGGGGACTAGTCAGACCTACGAGCAGTACTTC
TRBJ2-5,NA,NA,TRBV5-1,CASSLAPGGGQETQYF,TGCGCCAGCAGCTTGGCCCCTGGCGGAGGCCAAGAGACCCAGTACTTC
TRBJ1-1,NA,TRBD1,TRBV6-6,CASQDRGEGAFF,TGTGCCAGCCAGGACAGGGGCGAGGGAGCTTTCTTT
TRBJ2-3,NA,TRBD2,TRBV6-5,CASSSLTSGETDTQYF,TGTGCCAGCAGTTCCCTGACTAGCGGGGAAACAGATACGCAGTATTTT
TRBJ1-6,NA,TRBD1,TRBV6-4,CASSVRRDSQMSSYNSPLHF,TGTGCCAGCAGTGTCCGTCGGGACAGCCAAATGAGCTCCTATAATTCACCCCTCCACTTT
TRBJ2-1,NA,NA,TRBV20-1,CSARSPYEQFF,TGCAGTGCTAGGTCCCCGTATGAGCAGTTCTTC
TRBJ2-3,NA,TRBD2,TRBV7-8,CASSLGLAGGTLSTDTQYF,TGTGCCAGCAGCTTAGGGCTAGCGGGGGGCACGCTAAGCACAGATACGCAGTATTTT
TRBJ2-7,NA,TRBD1,TRBV6-5,CASSSRTGEGYEQYF,TGTGCCAGCAGTTCCCGGACAGGGGAAGGCTACGAGCAGTACTTC